The rows below give T cell receptor beta chains drawn from one sample of a study of blood T cell repertoires in COVID-19. Profiled with immunoSEQ multiplex PCR; TCRdb holds only in-frame clones, not every one. Here the sample spans 140,000 or so clones, 80% to 90% being singletons. The sample taken for sequencing was peripheral blood. The receptors shown here come from a man aged 50 to 59 who had recovered from COVID-19. CDR3s include the opening cysteine and the closing phenylalanine or tryptophan. Each record gives: V gene, clone size, D gene, J gene, CDR3 protein, CDR3 DNA. D genes are given only for firm matches. Only part of the rows carry a size: once, few, many, or a class if the clone is expanded.

TRBV4-2	NA	TRBD2	TRBJ2-5	CASSRLLASGPQETQYF	TGTGCCAGCAGCCGCCTACTAGCGAGTGGGCCCCAAGAGACCCAGTACTTC
TRBV6-5	NA	NA	TRBJ2-7	CASSYSEQESSYEQYF	TGTGCCAGCAGTTACTCAGAACAGGAGAGCTCCTACGAGCAGTACTTC
TRBV12-5	few	NA	TRBJ1-6	CASGLEISSPLHF	TGTGCTAGTGGTTTGGAGATCAGTTCACCCCTCCACTTT
TRBV6-1	once	TRBD1	TRBJ1-5	CASSEVGTGGNQPQHF	TGTGCCAGCAGTGAAGTCGGGACAGGGGGCAATCAGCCCCAGCATTTT
TRBV6-2/TRBV6-3	NA	NA	TRBJ2-1	CASSYSGINRGNEQFF	TGTGCCAGCAGTTACTCTGGGATTAATAGGGGCAATGAGCAGTTCTTC
TRBV5-4	NA	TRBD2	TRBJ2-1	CASSPGLAGGNNEQFF	TGTGCCAGCAGCCCGGGACTAGCGGGGGGGAACAATGAGCAGTTCTTC
TRBV13	NA	TRBD2	TRBJ2-1	CASSSTLAGGWNEQFF	TGTGCCAGCAGCTCAACACTAGCGGGGGGTTGGAATGAGCAGTTCTTC
TRBV5-1	NA	NA	TRBJ2-7	CASSDVRTAYEQYF	TGCGCCAGCAGCGATGTCCGGACAGCCTACGAGCAGTACTTC
TRBV18	NA	TRBD1	TRBJ2-7	CASSPQDRVGYEQYF	TGTGCCAGCTCACCCCAAGACAGGGTCGGTTACGAGCAGTACTTC
TRBV7-8	few	NA	TRBJ1-2	CASSLGGSAAYGYTF	TGTGCCAGCAGCTTAGGGGGCAGCGCTGCATATGGCTACACCTTC
TRBV6-1	NA	TRBD1	TRBJ2-7	CASSEDRDSYEQYF	TGTGCCAGCAGCGAAGACAGGGACTCCTACGAGCAGTACTTC
TRBV7-2	NA	NA	TRBJ1-2	CASSLVGGGYTF	TGTGCCAGCAGCTTAGTCGGAGGTGGCTACACCTTC
TRBV11-2	NA	TRBD1	TRBJ2-7	CASSSDRAEQYF	TGTGCCAGCAGTTCGGACAGGGCCGAGCAGTACTTC
TRBV6-5	NA	TRBD2	TRBJ2-3	CATYERGRTDTQYF	TGTGCCACCTACGAGCGGGGGCGCACAGATACGCAGTATTTT
TRBV19	NA	TRBD1	TRBJ2-7	CASSRQGGLYEQYF	TGTGCCAGTAGTCGACAGGGGGGGCTCTACGAGCAGTACTTC
TRBV7-6	NA	NA	TRBJ2-5	CASSLATGRGQETQYF	TGTGCCAGCAGCTTAGCGACGGGGAGAGGTCAAGAGACCCAGTACTTC
TRBV6-5	NA	NA	TRBJ1-1	CASSYSKWGGTEAFF	TGTGCCAGCAGTTACTCGAAGTGGGGGGGGACTGAAGCTTTCTTT
TRBV6-6	NA	NA	TRBJ2-5	CASSYGRDSRSYF	TGTGCCAGCAGTTACGGGCGGGACTCCAGGTCCTACTTC
TRBV5-4	once	NA	TRBJ1-6	CASSLDRNSPLHF	TGTGCCAGCAGCTTGGACAGGAATTCACCCCTCCACTTT
TRBV5-4	once	NA	TRBJ1-5	CASSLEGRADQPQHF	TGTGCCAGCAGCTTGGAGGGCAGGGCAGATCAGCCCCAGCATTTT
TRBV6-5	NA	NA	TRBJ2-7	CASAQGRFSYEQYF	TGTGCCAGTGCACAGGGAAGATTTTCCTACGAGCAGTACTTC
TRBV6-5	NA	TRBD1	TRBJ2-1	CASILDRGRSEQFF	TGTGCCAGCATCCTGGACAGGGGGCGAAGTGAGCAGTTCTTC
TRBV13	once	TRBD2	TRBJ2-3	CASMTSGGTLNTQYF	TGTGCCAGCATGACTAGCGGGGGCACGTTAAATACGCAGTATTTT
TRBV11-3	NA	TRBD2	TRBJ2-3	CASSLVAGDRRNTQYF	TGTGCCAGCAGCTTAGTAGCGGGGGACCGAAGGAATACGCAGTATTTT
TRBV7-2	NA	NA	TRBJ2-5	CASRSLTQETQYF	TGTGCCAGCAGATCACTGACACAAGAGACCCAGTACTTC
TRBV5-1	NA	TRBD1	TRBJ1-4	CASSLVGDRGLFF	TGCGCCAGCAGCTTGGTCGGGGACAGAGGACTGTTTTTT
TRBV3-1/TRBV3-2	NA	NA	TRBJ2-3	CASSRRGDAYTDTQYF	TGTGCCAGCAGCCGTCGGGGTGACGCTTACACAGATACGCAGTATTTT
TRBV2	NA	NA	TRBJ1-5	CASSVTRENGNQPQHF	TGTGCCAGCAGTGTCACCAGGGAAAATGGCAATCAGCCCCAGCATTTT
TRBV2	NA	NA	TRBJ2-1	CASVAGSSWNEQFF	TGTGCCAGTGTTGCGGGGTCTTCGTGGAATGAGCAGTTCTTC